This passage covers 15 T cell receptor beta chains from one sample sequenced in a study of T cell responses to AZD1222 COVID-19 vaccine. Sequencing used immunoSEQ multiplex PCR; TCRdb keeps in-frame clones, though not all of them. There are about 160,000 clones in the sample; 85% to 95% occur only once, and about 0.9% lies in the top ten. This specimen consisted of peripheral blood, obtained on day 0 of AZD1222 vaccination. These receptors all come from an adult in good health.

CDR3 nucleotides: TGCGCCAGCAGCCAAGGGGGCGGGACAGGTTACTCACCCCTCCACTTT. Translation: CASSQGGGTGYSPLHF. This sequence joins TRBV4-3 and TRBJ1-6; TRBD1 agrees at 8 bases. Unmatched junction bases numbered 9, after V lost 1 base and J lost 10 bases. Germline values: CDR1 LGHNA, CDR2 YSLEER. The CDR3 runs to 16 residues.

This chain links TRBV29-1 with TRBJ1-1; no firm D call. V lost 5 bases to trimming and J lost 0 bases, with 10 bases between them. The CDR3 totals 13 residues. The germline gives CDR1 SQVTM, CDR2 ANQGSEA. The DNA of the CDR3 is TGCAGCGTTTTTGGATACATGAACACTGAAGCTTTCTTT. Its translation is CSVFGYMNTEAFF.

The gene calls are TRBV30 and TRBJ1-1, with D perhaps matching TRBD1 (5 bases). V lost 8 bases and J 5 bases, leaving 18 bases between the germline ends. The CDR3 totals 13 residues. CDR1 is GTSNPN and CDR2 is SVGIG in the germline V gene (reference sequence). CDR3 loop: CARGGEGRTEAFF. In nucleotides, the CDR3 is TGTGCCCGTGGGGGAGAGGGGAGAACTGAAGCTTTCTTT.

This clone was observed many times. Relative to the germline gene, one junction end is altered; a read error may explain this. CDR3 sequence (DNA): TGTGCCAGCAGCTTCGAACAGGGAGGGGTGCTGTTTTTT. This sequence encodes CASSFEQGGVLFF. V is TRBV13 and J is TRBJ2-2; weak D call: TRBD2 (7 bases). Germline V gene data show CDR1 as PRHDT and CDR2 as FYEKMQ (reference sequence). The CDR3 runs 13 residues.

This clone was picked up one time. V usage is TRBV7-2 and J usage is TRBJ2-3; 10 bases map to TRBD1. CDR1 and CDR2 (germline): SGHTA, FQGNSA. The V gene end was trimmed by 5 bases and the J gene end by 4 bases; junction bases not matched to a gene: 6. This CDR3 spans 15 amino acids. This CDR3 is CASSRRQGASDTQYF. For the CDR3, the DNA is TGTGCCAGCAGCCGGAGACAGGGGGCGTCAGATACGCAGTATTTT. Together with reference TRBV7-2 and TRBJ2-3, the CDR3 gives the full variable domain: GAGVSQSPSNKVTEKGKDVELRCDPISGHTALYWYRQSLGQGLEFLIYFQGNSAPDKSGLPSDRFSAERTGGSVSTLTIQRTQQEDSAVYLCASSRRQGASDTQYFGPGTRLTVL.

J is TRBJ1-6 and V is TRBV19; D remains unclear. Germline values: CDR1 LNHDA, CDR2 SQIVND (reference sequence). Trimming removed 6 bases at V and 10 bases at J, with 16 bases between. The CDR3 length is 14 residues. As DNA, the CDR3 is TGTGCCAGTAGCCAACAGAGTACTCACTCACCCCTCCACTTT. Translated: CASSQQSTHSPLHF.

The chain links TRBV21-1 to TRBJ1-5; the table's D gene call, TRBD1, was not cross checked with the DNA. TRBV21-1 is tagged as a pseudogene. The CDR3 spans 15 residues. The CDR3: CASSPPGQGNQPQHF. As DNA, the CDR3 is TGTGCCAGCAGCCCCCCGGGACAGGGAAATCAGCCCCAGCATTTT.

The chain couples TRBV6-5 to TRBJ1-4; tentatively, D is TRBD1 (5 bases). Between the trimmed V and J ends, which lost 8 bases and 0 bases, there was a span of 10 bases. CDR3 length: 14 residues. Germline V gene data show CDR1 as MNHEY and CDR2 as SVGAGI. CDR3 coding DNA: TGTGCCAGCTCCGAGACAGCAACTAATGAAAAACTGTTTTTT. Translation: CASSETATNEKLFF.

The genes are TRBV30 and TRBJ2-3, with a weak D call TRBD2 (5 bases). The CDR3 sequence is 12 residues long. Between the trimmed V and J ends, which lost 5 bases and 4 bases, there was a span of 10 bases. Germline V gene sequence: CDR1 GTSNPN, CDR2 SVGIG (reference sequence). The CDR3 DNA follows: TGTGCCTGGGGCAGAGCGGCAGATACGCAGTATTTT. It encodes CAWGRAADTQYF. Combining the CDR3 with reference TRBV30 and TRBJ2-3 gives the whole variable domain SQTIHQWPATLVQPVGSPLSLECTVEGTSNPNLYWYRQAAGRGLQLLFYSVGIGQISSEVPQNLSASRPQDRQFILSSKKLLLSDSGFYLCAWGRAADTQYFGPGTRLTVL.

This clone was observed a single time. The chain is built from TRBV7-9 and TRBJ1-2, with D perhaps matching TRBD1 (5 bases). CDR1 and CDR2 (germline): SEHNR, FQNEAQ (reference sequence). This CDR3 has 13 amino acids. Between the trimmed V and J ends, which lost 5 bases and 4 bases, there was a span of 11 bases. The CDR3 DNA is TGTGCCAGCAGCCTCCGGGGGAGCTATGGCTACACCTTC. Translation gives CASSLRGSYGYTF.

The chain carries TRBV6-5 and TRBJ1-2; D is uncertain. This CDR3 has 11 amino acids. V lost 5 bases to trimming and J lost 8 bases, with 9 bases between them. Germline loops: CDR1 MNHEY, CDR2 SVGAGI. CDR3 loop: CASSLTEGYTF. CDR3 DNA: TGTGCCAGCAGTCTGACCGAGGGCTACACCTTC.

The sample holds one count of this clone. The rearrangement links TRBV15 to TRBJ1-1, with D unresolved. The CDR3 runs 12 residues. Germline V gene sequence: CDR1 LNHNV, CDR2 YYDKDF (reference sequence). V gave up 5 bases and J gave up 5 bases, with 9 bases separating them. The CDR3 protein is CATSPGETEAFF. Written as DNA, the CDR3 is TGTGCCACCAGCCCGGGTGAAACTGAAGCTTTCTTT.

V and J are TRBV30 and TRBJ1-6; weak D call: TRBD1 (6 bases). Trimming removed 4 bases at V and 9 bases at J, with 19 bases between. The CDR3 spans 15 residues. Germline CDR1 is GTSNPN and CDR2 is SVGIG (reference sequence). CDR3 nucleotide sequence: TGTGCCTGGACCCCCCCCGGCACAGGGCTTTCACCCCTCCACTTT. Its translation: CAWTPPGTGLSPLHF.

This clone has only a few counts. The chain recombines TRBV7-3 with TRBJ2-3, with unresolved D. CDR1 SGHTA and CDR2 FQGTGA come from the germline V gene. The CDR3 totals 15 residues. The ends were cut back, 2 bases at V and 1 base at J, with 10 bases in the middle. The chain's CDR3 is CASSLQAVGTDTQYF. CDR3 nucleotide sequence: TGTGCCAGCAGCTTACAGGCAGTAGGCACAGATACGCAGTATTTT.

CDR3 in amino acids: CASSLPRRRTRGSYEQYF. CDR3 bases: TGTGCCAGCAGCCTCCCCCGGCGGCGGACTAGGGGCTCCTACGAGCAGTACTTC. The chain links TRBV5-8 to TRBJ2-7; 7 nucleotides align to TRBD2. This CDR3 spans 18 amino acids. Germline assignment: CDR1 SGHTS and CDR2 YDEGEE. The V segment lost 4 bases and the J segment 0 bases; nucleotides outside the gene matches: 16.